This T cell receptor (beta chain) was retrieved from a study of memory CD4+ T cells and cytomegalovirus serostatus. Across the study: Of the healthy Belgian adults, 9 were CMV seropositive and about 24 seronegative. Points from the study as a whole: CD4+ memory repertoires contained about 40% of the roughly 160 reported CMV TCRbeta sequences. The CMV-associated TCR signature appears largely within the CD4+ memory repertoire.

Single viable CD3+CD4+CD8-CD45RO+ cells were sorted as the memory CD4+ T cells. Serum IgG to CMV pp150, pp28, p38 and p52 defined serostatus. Produced via immunoSEQ multiplex PCR; TCRdb's table is partial and in-frame only. The sample lists about 60,000 clones; over 65% were seen once. As concerns this clone: No antigen is known for it.

Germline V gene lookup returns CDR1 SGHRS and CDR2 YFSETQ. V gave up 4 bases and J gave up 3 bases, with 14 bases separating them. This CDR3 contains 14 residues. The genes are TRBV5-1 and TRBJ2-7; D possibly matches TRBD1 or TRBD2 (5 bases each). The clonotype was recovered from an adult in good health and CMV-seropositive. Material: memory CD4+ T cells from blood. The DNA of the CDR3 is TGCGCCAGCAGCCGGGACGCGCATAACTACGAGCAGTACTTC. It is translated as CASSRDAHNYEQYF.